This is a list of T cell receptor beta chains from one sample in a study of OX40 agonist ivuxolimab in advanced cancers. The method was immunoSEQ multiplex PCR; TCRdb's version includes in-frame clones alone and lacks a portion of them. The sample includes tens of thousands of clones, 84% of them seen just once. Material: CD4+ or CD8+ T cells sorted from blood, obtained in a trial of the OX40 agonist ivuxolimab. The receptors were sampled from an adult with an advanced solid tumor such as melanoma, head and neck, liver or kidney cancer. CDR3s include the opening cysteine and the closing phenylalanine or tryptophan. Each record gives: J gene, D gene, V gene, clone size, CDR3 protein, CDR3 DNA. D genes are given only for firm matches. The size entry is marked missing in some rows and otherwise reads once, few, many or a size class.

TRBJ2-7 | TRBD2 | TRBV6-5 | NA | CASTLAGGAYEQYF | TGTGCCAGCACTCTAGCGGGAGGAGCCTACGAGCAGTACTTC
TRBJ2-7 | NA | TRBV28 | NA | CASSSPQGRVYF | TGTGCCAGCAGTTCCCCACAGGGGAGGGTTTACTTC
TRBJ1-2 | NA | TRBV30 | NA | CASEGTRGRIYGYTF | TGTGCCTCGGAGGGGACCCGGGGACGGATCTATGGCTACACCTTC
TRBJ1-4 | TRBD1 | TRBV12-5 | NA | CASGLETGGLNEKLFF | TGTGCTAGTGGTTTGGAAACAGGGGGCCTAAATGAAAAACTGTTTTTT
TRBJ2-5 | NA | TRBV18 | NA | CASSPKRETQYF | TGTGCCAGCTCCCCCAAGCGAGAGACCCAGTACTTC
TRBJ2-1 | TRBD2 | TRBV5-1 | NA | CASRLGTGLANNEQFF | TGCGCCAGCAGGCTAGGAACGGGACTAGCCAACAATGAGCAGTTCTTC
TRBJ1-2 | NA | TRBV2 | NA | CASSEDGTVYGYTF | TGTGCCAGCAGTGAGGACGGGACGGTCTATGGCTACACCTTC
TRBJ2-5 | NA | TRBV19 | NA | CASSIGGVRGPQYF | TGTGCCAGTAGTATCGGCGGGGTGCGTGGGCCCCAGTACTTC
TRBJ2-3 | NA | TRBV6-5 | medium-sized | CASSYSSAYTDTQYF | TGTGCCAGCAGTTACTCGTCGGCATACACAGATACGCAGTATTTT
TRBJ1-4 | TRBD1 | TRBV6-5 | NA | CASRGQGMAEKLFF | TGTGCCAGCAGGGGACAGGGGATGGCTGAAAAACTGTTTTTT
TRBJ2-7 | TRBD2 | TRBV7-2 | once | CASSWPSGRLEYEQYF | TGTGCCAGCAGCTGGCCTAGCGGGAGGCTCGAATACGAGCAGTACTTC
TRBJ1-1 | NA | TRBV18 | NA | CASSTQENTEAFF | TGTGCCAGCTCAACTCAAGAGAACACTGAAGCTTTCTTT
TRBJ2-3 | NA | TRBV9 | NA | CASSVESSGSRDTQYF | TGTGCCAGCAGCGTAGAATCAAGCGGCAGCAGAGATACGCAGTATTTT
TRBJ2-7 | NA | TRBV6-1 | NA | CASSGASIPFEQYF | TGTGCCAGCAGTGGAGCCAGTATCCCCTTCGAGCAGTACTTC
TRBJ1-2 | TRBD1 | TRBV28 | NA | CATNRDRGFSYGYTF | TGTGCCACCAACCGGGACAGGGGATTTTCTTATGGCTACACCTTC
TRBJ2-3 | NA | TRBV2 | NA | CASSSGISTDTQYF | TGTGCCAGCTCAAGCGGAATTAGCACAGATACGCAGTATTTT
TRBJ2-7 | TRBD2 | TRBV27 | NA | CASSILATSSYEQYF | TGTGCCAGCAGTATACTAGCGACGAGCTCCTACGAGCAGTACTTC
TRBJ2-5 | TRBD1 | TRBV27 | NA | CASRKTGGEETQYF | TGTGCCAGCAGGAAGACAGGGGGCGAAGAGACCCAGTACTTC
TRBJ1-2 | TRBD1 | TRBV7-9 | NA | CASSLVGQTNYGYTF | TGTGCCAGCAGCTTAGTGGGACAGACGAACTATGGCTACACCTTC
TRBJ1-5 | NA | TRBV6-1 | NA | CASSRTNQPQHF | TGTGCCAGCAGCAGGACTAATCAGCCCCAGCATTTT
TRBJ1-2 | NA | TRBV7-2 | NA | CASSLAIQGREEGYTF | TGTGCCAGCAGCTTAGCGATACAGGGCAGGGAAGAAGGCTACACCTTC
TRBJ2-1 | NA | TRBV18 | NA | CASSQTRGTYNEQFF | TGTGCCAGCTCACAAACGAGGGGCACCTACAATGAGCAGTTCTTC
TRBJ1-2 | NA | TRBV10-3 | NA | CAISAGSGGYGYTF | TGTGCCATCAGTGCGGGCAGCGGAGGCTATGGCTACACCTTC
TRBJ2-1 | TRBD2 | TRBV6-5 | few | CASSRTSGGYNEQFF | TGTGCCAGCAGTCGGACTAGCGGGGGTTACAATGAGCAGTTCTTC
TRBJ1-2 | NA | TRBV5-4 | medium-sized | CASSLGQTYGYTF | TGTGCCAGCAGCTTGGGACAAACCTATGGCTACACCTTC
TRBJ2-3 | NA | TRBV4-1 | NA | CASSQVDLISTDTQYF | TGCGCCAGCAGCCAAGTAGACCTTATTAGCACAGATACGCAGTATTTT
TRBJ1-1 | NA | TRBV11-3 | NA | CASSLVGAANTEAFF | TGTGCCAGCAGCTTAGTGGGGGCAGCGAACACTGAAGCTTTCTTT
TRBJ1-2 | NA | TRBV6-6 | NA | CASTYAGVGYTF | TGTGCCAGCACCTACGCGGGGGTCGGCTACACCTTC
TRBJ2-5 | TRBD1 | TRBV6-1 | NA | CASSGGQGQETQYF | TGTGCCAGCAGCGGTGGACAGGGACAAGAGACCCAGTACTTC
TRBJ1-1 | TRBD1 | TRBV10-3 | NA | CAISESQGYTEAFF | TGTGCCATCAGTGAGTCACAGGGGTACACTGAAGCTTTCTTT
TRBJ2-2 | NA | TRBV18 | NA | CASSRREVNTGELFF | TGTGCCAGCTCACGAAGGGAGGTGAACACCGGGGAGCTGTTTTTT
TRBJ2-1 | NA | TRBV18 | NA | CASSPSRQSNNEQFF | TGTGCCAGCTCACCATCACGGCAGAGCAACAATGAGCAGTTCTTC
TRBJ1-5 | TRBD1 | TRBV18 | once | CASSHATPGQGYPDQPQHF | TGTGCCAGCTCACACGCCACTCCGGGACAGGGTTATCCGGATCAGCCCCAGCATTTT
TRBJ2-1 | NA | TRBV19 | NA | CASSIGVAVVRGEQFF | TGTGCCAGTAGTATAGGGGTAGCGGTGGTGCGGGGTGAGCAGTTCTTC
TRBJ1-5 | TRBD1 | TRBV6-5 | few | CASSASGTGDQPQHF | TGTGCCAGCAGTGCCTCCGGGACAGGGGACCAGCCCCAGCATTTT
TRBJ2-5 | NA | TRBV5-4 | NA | CASRSGTEEAQYF | TGTGCCAGCCGGTCCGGGACTGAAGAGGCCCAGTACTTC
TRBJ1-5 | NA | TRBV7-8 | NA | CASSLGGGFQPQHF | TGTGCCAGCAGCTTAGGTGGGGGCTTTCAGCCCCAGCATTTT
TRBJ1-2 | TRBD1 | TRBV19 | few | CASSIRGQGALGHTF | TGTGCCAGTAGTATCCGGGGGCAGGGGGCGCTTGGACACACCTTC
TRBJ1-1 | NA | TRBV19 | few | CASRTSGRVTEAFF | TGTGCCAGTAGAACGTCAGGGAGGGTCACTGAAGCTTTCTTT
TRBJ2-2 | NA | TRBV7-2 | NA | CASSLAGAGELFF | TGTGCCAGCAGCTTAGCGGGGGCCGGGGAGCTGTTTTTT
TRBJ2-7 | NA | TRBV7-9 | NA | CASSLEGVSYEQYF | TGTGCCAGCAGCTTAGAGGGGGTGTCCTACGAGCAGTACTTC
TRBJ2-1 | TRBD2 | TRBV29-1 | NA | CSVESGWTSGSAYNEQFF | TGCAGCGTTGAATCCGGGTGGACTAGCGGGAGCGCCTACAATGAGCAGTTCTTC
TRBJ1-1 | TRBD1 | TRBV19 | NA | CASSAGQGGTEAFF | TGTGCCAGTAGTGCGGGACAGGGCGGTACTGAAGCTTTCTTT
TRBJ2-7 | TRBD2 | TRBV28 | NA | CASSLRQYRTSGTPYEQYF | TGTGCCAGCAGTTTACGCCAATATCGGACTAGCGGGACCCCCTACGAGCAGTACTTC
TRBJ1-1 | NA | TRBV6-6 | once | CASSYFSRGDEAFF | TGTGCCAGCAGTTACTTTTCCAGGGGCGATGAAGCTTTCTTT
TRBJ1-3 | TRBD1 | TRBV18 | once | CASSPGTDGNTIYF | TGTGCCAGCTCACCAGGGACAGATGGAAACACCATATATTTT
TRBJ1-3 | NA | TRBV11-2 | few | CASSLTGAGNTIYF | TGTGCCAGCAGCTTAACCGGGGCTGGAAACACCATATATTTT
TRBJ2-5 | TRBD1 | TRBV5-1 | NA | CASSLDGTGVGETQYF | TGCGCCAGCAGCTTGGACGGGACAGGGGTTGGAGAGACCCAGTACTTC
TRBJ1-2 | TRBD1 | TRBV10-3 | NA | CAIRKDRTNYGYTF | TGTGCCATCAGGAAGGACAGGACTAACTATGGCTACACCTTC
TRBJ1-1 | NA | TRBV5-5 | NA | CASSLPTGRNTEAFF | TGTGCCAGCAGCTTGCCGACAGGACGGAACACTGAAGCTTTCTTT